The rows below give T cell receptor beta chains drawn from one sample of a study of T-cell memory formation after mild COVID-19. MiXCR was run by TCRdb on the 5' RACE reads, yielding one entry per CDR3 protein. Here the sample spans 200,000 to 250,000 distinct CDR3 sequences, about 16% being singletons. Source material: PBMCs or a T cell subset sorted from them (not recorded which). Receptor source: a man aged 18 to 35 who had mild COVID-19 (a few samples of this study predate the infection). Cell type and time point are not known. Each CDR3 is given with its conserved first and last residue. Each record gives: CDR3 protein, CDR3 DNA, clone size, J gene, D gene, V gene. A D gene is named only where the DNA matches it firmly. For some rows the clone size is stated as once, few or many, or as a class when expanded; others skip it.

CASSSPGGGGTDTQYF	TGTGCCAGCAGCTCCCCGGGCGGGGGGGGCACAGATACGCAGTATTTT	few	TRBJ2-3	TRBD2	TRBV7-9
CASSLDRGPLHF	TGTGCCAGCAGCTTGGATCGGGGACCCCTCCACTTT	NA	TRBJ1-6	NA	TRBV5-6
CSVDRLAGQSTDTQYF	TGCAGCGTTGATCGGCTAGCGGGGCAGAGCACAGATACGCAGTATTTT	many	TRBJ2-3	TRBD2	TRBV29-1
CASSQAEAVYTQYF	TGTGCCAGCAGCCAAGCGGAGGCCGTATATACGCAGTATTTT	NA	TRBJ2-3	NA	TRBV3-1
CASSHGTSGSSYNEQFF	TGTGCCAGCAGCCACGGGACTAGCGGAAGCTCCTACAATGAGCAGTTCTTC	NA	TRBJ2-1	TRBD2	TRBV4-2
CASSSRRGGLAYEQYF	TGTGCCAGCAGCTCTCGACGGGGGGGACTAGCTTACGAGCAGTACTTC	NA	TRBJ2-7	TRBD2	TRBV11-2
CASSQPGAAPSYEQYF	TGCGCCAGCAGCCAACCGGGGGCAGCCCCTTCCTACGAGCAGTACTTC	NA	TRBJ2-7	NA	TRBV4-1
CSARDRLSPPDTQYF	TGCAGTGCTAGAGATCGGCTTTCTCCCCCGGATACGCAGTATTTT	NA	TRBJ2-3	NA	TRBV20-1
CSAARGLGDEQFF	TGCAGCGCCGCTCGGGGACTAGGGGATGAGCAGTTCTTC	few	TRBJ2-1	TRBD2	TRBV29-1
CSALGPTGQFQETQYF	TGCAGTGCCCTCGGGCCTACGGGACAGTTTCAAGAGACCCAGTACTTC	NA	TRBJ2-5	TRBD1	TRBV20-1
CASTTPGKAKETQYF	TGCGCCAGCACTACTCCGGGGAAGGCGAAAGAGACCCAGTACTTC	NA	TRBJ2-5	NA	TRBV5-1
CASTITVSNTEAFF	TGTGCCAGCACCATCACTGTTTCGAACACTGAAGCTTTCTTT	few	TRBJ1-1	NA	TRBV7-2
CASSLAWQGNAYGYTF	TGTGCCAGCAGCTTAGCGTGGCAGGGTAATGCCTATGGCTACACCTTC	few	TRBJ1-2	NA	TRBV7-2
CASSRGLAASTDTQYF	TGTGCCAGCAGCCGCGGCCTAGCGGCTAGCACAGATACGCAGTATTTT	NA	TRBJ2-3	TRBD2	TRBV5-4
CSVEPRITNTEAFF	TGCAGCGTTGAACCACGGATAACGAACACTGAAGCTTTCTTT	many	TRBJ1-1	NA	TRBV29-1
CASSFQAGGSGETQYF	TGCGCCAGCAGCTTTCAAGCGGGGGGGTCCGGAGAGACCCAGTACTTC	NA	TRBJ2-5	TRBD2	TRBV5-1
CASRVGPNTGELFF	TGTGCCAGCCGGGTCGGACCGAACACCGGGGAGCTGTTTTTT	NA	TRBJ2-2	NA	TRBV6-5
CATSRDRQGAGEQYF	TGTGCCACCAGCAGAGATCGCCAGGGGGCCGGCGAGCAGTACTTC	few	TRBJ2-7	TRBD1	TRBV15
CSARSRGFLSEAFF	TGCAGTGCTAGATCCAGGGGCTTTCTTTCTGAAGCTTTCTTT	few	TRBJ1-1	NA	TRBV20-1
CASSFSRDFGEQYF	TGTGCCAGCAGTTTCTCCAGGGACTTTGGGGAGCAGTACTTC	NA	TRBJ2-7	NA	TRBV12-3/TRBV12-4
CASSLSHSNQPQHF	TGTGCCAGCAGCCTATCCCATAGCAATCAGCCCCAGCATTTT	NA	TRBJ1-5	NA	TRBV12-3/TRBV12-4
CASSFSTPPQPQHF	TGTGCCAGCAGCTTCTCCACTCCCCCTCAGCCCCAGCATTTT	few	TRBJ1-5	NA	TRBV7-2
CSARQAEAFF	TGCAGTGCTAGACAGGCTGAAGCTTTCTTT	NA	TRBJ1-1	NA	TRBV20-1
CAINGGTRTDTQYF	TGTGCCATCAACGGCGGGACCCGCACAGATACGCAGTATTTT	NA	TRBJ2-3	NA	TRBV10-3
CASSLGGGQGATDTQYF	TGTGCCAGCAGCTTAGGGGGTGGACAGGGGGCCACAGATACGCAGTATTTT	NA	TRBJ2-3	TRBD1	TRBV11-2
CASSRDAGNNQPQHF	TGTGCCAGCAGCCGAGATGCGGGGAACAATCAGCCCCAGCATTTT	NA	TRBJ1-5	NA	TRBV11-2